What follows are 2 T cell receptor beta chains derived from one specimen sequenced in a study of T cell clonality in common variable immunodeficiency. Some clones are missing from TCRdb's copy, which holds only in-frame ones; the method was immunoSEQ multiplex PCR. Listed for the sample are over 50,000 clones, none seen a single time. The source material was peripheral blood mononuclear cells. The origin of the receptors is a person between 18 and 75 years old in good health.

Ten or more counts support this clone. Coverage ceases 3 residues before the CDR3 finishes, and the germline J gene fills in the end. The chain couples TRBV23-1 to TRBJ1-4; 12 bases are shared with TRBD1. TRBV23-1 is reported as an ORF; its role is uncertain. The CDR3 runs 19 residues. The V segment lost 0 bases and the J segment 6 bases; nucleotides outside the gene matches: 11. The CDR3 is CASSQSGPGQGARDEKLFF. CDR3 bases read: TGCGCCAGCAGTCAATCGGGTCCGGGACAGGGGGCTCGGGATGAAAAA.

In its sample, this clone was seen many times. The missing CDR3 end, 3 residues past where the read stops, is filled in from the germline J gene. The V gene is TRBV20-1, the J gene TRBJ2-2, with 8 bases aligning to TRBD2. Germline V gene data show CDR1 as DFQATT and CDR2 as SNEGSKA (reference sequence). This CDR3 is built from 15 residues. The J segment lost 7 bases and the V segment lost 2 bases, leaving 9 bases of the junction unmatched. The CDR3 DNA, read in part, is TGCAGTGCTAGAAGGCCCAGCGGGGGTGGCGGGGAG. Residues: CSARRPSGGGGE. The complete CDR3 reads CSARRPSGGGGELFF.